This T cell receptor beta chain was retrieved from a study of T cells in Graves' hyperthyroidism and ophthalmopathy. About this clonotype itself: Its antigen is still unknown. This is likely a read error, given that the CDR3 carries no conserved phenylalanine or tryptophan at its end.

RNA transcripts provided the source from which TCR beta CDR3 regions were amplified. An initial round of RT-PCR targeting the TCR CDR3 relied on the HTBI primer set. TCRdb processed the multiplex PCR reads anew with MiXCR; each CDR3 protein has one entry. The profile shows around 340,000 distinct CDR3 sequences, approximately 13% of them singletons. Clinical symptoms, serum thyroxine and TRAb, thyroid ultrasound and orbital computed tomography together formed the diagnostic basis. Study-wide results and limits: Ophthalmopathy stood apart from stable hyperthyroidism in a 13 V-J model.

The receptor's source is a woman aged 25 to 39 with Graves' hyperthyroidism. The source material was blood.

Here the CDR3 reads CASSPTSSSYEQYL. The CDR3 DNA reads as TGTGCCAGCAGCCCTACAAGTAGCTCCTACGAGCAGTACCTC. The chain is built from TRBV6-1 and TRBJ2-7, with D unclear. The germline V gene encodes CDR1 MNHNS and CDR2 SASEGT. The CDR3 contains 14 residues. V gave up 6 bases and J gave up 0 bases, with 12 bases separating them.